One and the same sample provided the 10 T cell receptor beta chains below, sequenced in a study of human T cells and chemical hapten exposure. Time point specified: pre-sensitization, week 0. Treatment in this sample: therapeutic diphenylcyclopropenone sensitization with weekly scalp DPC. Via MiXCR, TCRdb re-called the RACE reads, giving one row per CDR3 protein. This table has 180,000 or so distinct CDR3 sequences, 25% to 30% appearing once. Sequences were derived from whole blood, sampled in connection with sensitization to the hapten diphenylcyclopropenone (DPC). The receptors were gathered from a woman aged 25 to 45 with alopecia areata. Some clones in this sample may be carry-over from other donors' samples.

This clonotype was counted at least ten times. The V gene is TRBV5-1, the J gene TRBJ2-1; the match to TRBD1 covers 11 bases. Germline V gives CDR1 SGHRS, CDR2 YFSETQ. The CDR3 spans 14 residues. With V trimmed by 5 bases and J by 7 bases, 5 bases remained unmatched. The CDR3 nucleotides are TGCGCCAGCAGTCCCGGGACAGGGGGGAATGAGCAGTTCTTC. Translating gives CASSPGTGGNEQFF.

This clonotype occurred a few times. The V and J genes are TRBV11-2 and TRBJ2-3; D not resolved. The germline CDR1 and CDR2 sequences are SGHAT and FQNNGV. The CDR3 length is 8 residues. V dropped 1 base and J dropped 14 bases, with 1 base sitting between them. The CDR3 DNA follows: TGTGCCAGCAGCTTAGCGTATTTT. Its translation: CASSLAYF.

V is TRBV6-2 or TRBV6-3 and J is TRBJ1-1; 7 bases map to TRBD1. This CDR3 contains 14 residues. The V gene's germline CDR1 is MNHEY and CDR2 SVGEGT. V was pared by 7 bases and J by 5 bases, with 10 bases of the junction left unmatched. The CDR3 region has the DNA TGTGCCAGCAACGGGGAGAGGGGGCGGACTGAAGCTTTCTTT. Its translation: CASNGERGRTEAFF.

The chain employs TRBV27 and TRBJ2-7, with 9 positions matching TRBD1. Germline CDR1 MNHEY, CDR2 SMNVEV (reference sequence). V was pared by 4 bases and J by 5 bases, with 9 bases of the junction left unmatched. The CDR3 consists of 15 residues. Here the CDR3 reads CASSSAITGGHEQYF. The CDR3 bases are TGTGCCAGCAGTTCAGCGATCACAGGGGGCCACGAGCAGTACTTC.

This clonotype showed up just a few times. The chain uses TRBV29-1 and TRBJ2-2; TRBD2 aligns across 12 bases. Germline values: CDR1 SQVTM, CDR2 ANQGSEA. V was pared by 5 bases and J by 6 bases, with 4 bases of the junction left unmatched. The CDR3 extends over 14 amino acids. In DNA, the CDR3 is TGCAGCGTTCGACTAGCGGGAGCGGCCGGGGAGCTGTTTTTT. Protein sequence: CSVRLAGAAGELFF.

This clonotype was counted a few times. The genes are TRBV11-3 and TRBJ2-1; 9 nucleotides align to TRBD2. Germline V CDR1 and CDR2: SGHNT, YENEEA. The CDR3 contains 15 residues. Trimming took 2 bases from V and 7 from J; bases not matched to a gene: 6. CDR3 coding DNA: TGTGCCAGCAGCTTAACCTCTCTAGCGGGGAATGAGCAGTTCTTC. Encoded protein: CASSLTSLAGNEQFF.

The rearrangement joins TRBV7-9 to TRBJ1-4; tentative D call: TRBD1 (5 bases). Germline CDR1 and CDR2: SEHNR and FQNEAQ (reference sequence). This CDR3 region has 15 residues. With 2 bases removed from V and 7 bases from J, the gap between germline ends came to 14 bases. The CDR3 loop reads CASSLSGPRGEKLFF. For the CDR3, the DNA is TGTGCCAGCAGCTTAAGCGGGCCTAGGGGTGAAAAACTGTTTTTT.

The chain links TRBV28 to TRBJ1-2; no definite D call. With 3 bases removed from V and 4 bases from J, the gap between germline ends came to 12 bases. Germline CDR1 reads MDHEN; CDR2 reads SYDVKM. This CDR3 is 14 amino acids long. This chain's CDR3 is CASSLVPIVYGYTF. The CDR3 bases are TGTGCCAGCAGTTTGGTTCCTATCGTCTATGGCTACACCTTC.

This clonotype appeared once. The rearrangement links TRBV29-1 to TRBJ1-4, with D hard to call. The germline gives CDR1 SQVTM, CDR2 ANQGSEA. With 6 bases removed from V and 8 bases from J, the gap between germline ends came to 7 bases. The CDR3 covers 10 residues. CDR3 residues: CSVAEEKLFF. CDR3 coding DNA: TGCAGCGTGGCGGAGGAAAAACTGTTTTTT.

This clonotype appeared a few times. The V gene is TRBV7-9, the J gene TRBJ2-1; D tentatively reads TRBD1 or TRBD2 (5 bases each). The CDR3 sequence is 14 residues long. V lost 5 bases and J 7 bases, leaving 15 bases between the germline ends. Germline V gene data show CDR1 as SEHNR and CDR2 as FQNEAQ (reference sequence). The CDR3 nucleotides are TGTGCCAGCAGCCAAATAAATTGGGGGAATGAGCAGTTCTTC. It encodes CASSQINWGNEQFF.